Presented here are 31 T cell receptor beta chains from one specimen sequenced in a study of cytomegalovirus exposure and HLA in healthy donors. The PCR ran on 60 Vbeta and 13 Jbeta primers. Generated by immunoSEQ multiplex PCR, the TCRdb table keeps only in-frame clones and is missing some. The table records 75,000 to 90,000 clones, approximately 81% of them present only once. What was sequenced was PBMCs. The receptors derive from a woman between 35 and 50 years old in good health and CMV-seropositive.

This clone was picked up one time. The chain uses TRBV6-5 and TRBJ1-1; the D gene is possibly TRBD1 (6 bases). Germline V lookup: CDR1 MNHEY, CDR2 SVGAGI. Deletions cut 7 bases from V and 8 bases from J, with 11 bases between. The CDR3 is 11 amino acids. CDR3 amino acids: CASKTDREAFF. The DNA for the CDR3 is TGTGCCAGCAAGACCGACAGGGAAGCTTTCTTT.

The chain carries TRBV2 and TRBJ2-7; D possibly corresponds to TRBD1 (6 bases). The CDR3 extends over 14 amino acids. The germline V and J ends were trimmed by 10 bases and 1 base, with 17 bases remaining between them. CDR1 is SNHLY and CDR2 is FYNNEI in the germline V gene. The CDR3 loop is CATDDRKISYEQYF. In nucleotides, the CDR3 is TGTGCCACCGATGACAGGAAAATTTCCTACGAGCAGTACTTC.

The table lists this clone with many counts. J is TRBJ2-1 and V is TRBV27; D perhaps matches TRBD2 (6 bases). The V gene lost 5 bases and the J gene lost 4 bases, with 12 bases spanning the gap. The CDR3 is made up of 14 amino acids. CDR1 and CDR2 from the germline V gene are MNHEY and SMNVEV (reference sequence). DNA for the CDR3: TGTGCCAGCAGTCGCGGGGACCTATACAATGAGCAGTTCTTC. Amino acids: CASSRGDLYNEQFF.

The gene calls are TRBV30 and TRBJ1-6; TRBD1 agrees at 9 bases. Per germline, CDR1 GTSNPN and CDR2 SVGIG (reference sequence). Unmatched junction bases numbered 17, after V lost 2 bases and J lost 0 bases. CDR3 length: 21 amino acids. The CDR3 region is CAWSSLITGTGRSSYNSPLHF. CDR3 DNA: TGTGCCTGGAGTTCCCTAATTACCGGGACAGGGAGGAGCTCCTATAATTCACCCCTCCACTTT.

This rearrangement joins TRBV5-1 to TRBJ1-4; 10 bases line up with TRBD1. The CDR3 loop spans 14 amino acids. In germline, CDR1 is SGHRS, CDR2 YFSETQ. Trimming took 4 bases from V and 5 from J; bases not matched to a gene: 2. DNA of the CDR3: TGCGCCAGCAGCGTGGACAGGGGGAATGAAAAACTGTTTTTT. It is translated as CASSVDRGNEKLFF.

J is TRBJ1-5 and V is TRBV21-1; the table's D call, TRBD1, has no DNA check behind it. TRBV21-1 is labeled a pseudogene. The CDR3 contains 20 residues. This CDR3 is CASSRPGRTGTGGGNQPQHF. The DNA of the CDR3 is TGTGCCAGCAGCAGACCTGGTCGGACCGGGACAGGGGGCGGCAATCAGCCCCAGCATTTT.

This clone has more than one count but fewer than ten. The rearrangement joins TRBV30 to TRBJ1-4, with 10 bases matching TRBD1. CDR1 is GTSNPN, CDR2 SVGIG, per germline (reference sequence). The CDR3 spans 14 residues. Losses at the gene ends were 2 bases for V and 7 bases for J; bases not matched to a gene: 4. CDR3 amino acids: CAWSPGQGFEKLFF. The CDR3 DNA follows: TGTGCCTGGAGTCCGGGACAGGGGTTTGAAAAACTGTTTTTT.

The chain recombines TRBV30 with TRBJ2-1; D unclear. V was pared by 2 bases and J by 7 bases, with 12 bases between. The germline V gene has CDR1 GTSNPN and CDR2 SVGIG (reference sequence). The CDR3 is 13 amino acids. The CDR3 protein is CAWSTADRNEQFF. The CDR3 DNA sequence: TGTGCCTGGAGTACTGCCGATCGGAATGAGCAGTTCTTC.

This chain connects TRBV19 to TRBJ2-6; D is possibly TRBD2 (5 bases). The V end was cut by 0 bases, the J end by 1 base, with 13 bases between. Germline V CDR1 and CDR2: LNHDA, SQIVND (reference sequence). This CDR3 contains 18 residues. The CDR3 DNA follows: TGTGCCAGTAGTATAGAAATCGGGATGAGGTCTGGGGCCAACGTCCTGACTTTC. Residues: CASSIEIGMRSGANVLTF.

The chain has TRBV5-5 and TRBJ1-5; D is unclear. Trimming removed 3 bases from V and 7 bases from J, with 17 bases in between. The CDR3 length is 15 residues. Germline CDR1 is SGHKS and CDR2 is YYEKEE (reference sequence). CDR3 sequence (DNA): TGTGCCAGCAGCTCGGGGAGCGGGTTTGAGCAGCCCCAGCATTTT. As protein: CASSSGSGFEQPQHF. Using reference TRBV5-5 and TRBJ1-5 for the parts outside the CDR3, the full variable domain is DAGVTQSPTHLIKTRGQQVTLRCSPISGHKSVSWYQQVLGQGPQFIFQYYEKEERGRGNFPDRFSARQFPNYSSELNVNALLLGDSALYLCASSSGSGFEQPQHFGDGTRLSIL.

The V and J genes are TRBV30 and TRBJ2-2; tentative D call: TRBD2 (5 bases). Trimming cost V 2 bases and J 6 bases, with 13 bases left between them. Germline V CDR1 and CDR2: GTSNPN, SVGIG (reference sequence). CDR3 size: 14 residues. CDR3 nucleotides: TGTGCCTGGAGTCCCGGGGTTCTCGCCGGGGAGCTGTTTTTT. Translated, it gives CAWSPGVLAGELFF.

The CDR3 bases are TGTGCCAGCAGCCCGTCTGGGGCCAACGTCCTGACTTTC. It specifies CASSPSGANVLTF. The genes are TRBV7-3 and TRBJ2-6; D gene unclear. The CDR3 loop spans 13 amino acids. The V gene's germline CDR1 is SGHTA and CDR2 FQGTGA. Trimming removed 5 bases from V and 1 base from J, with 3 bases in between.

This chain uses TRBV7-2 with TRBJ2-7; D is perhaps TRBD1 (5 bases). Deletions cut 5 bases from V and 3 bases from J, with 14 bases between. Germline V CDR1 and CDR2: SGHTA, FQGNSA. The CDR3 sequence is 14 residues long. Here the CDR3 reads CASSADSFNYEQYF. The CDR3 DNA is TGTGCCAGCAGCGCCGACAGCTTTAACTACGAGCAGTACTTC. Looking up the rest from reference TRBV7-2 and TRBJ2-7 gives the full variable domain: GAGVSQSPSNKVTEKGKDVELRCDPISGHTALYWYRQSLGQGLEFLIYFQGNSAPDKSGLPSDRFSAERTGGSVSTLTIQRTQQEDSAVYLCASSADSFNYEQYFGPGTRLTVT.

This chain uses TRBV7-8 with TRBJ1-5, with TRBD1 identical over 9 bases. The CDR3 covers 18 residues. V was clipped by 4 bases and J by 0 bases; unmatched bases: 10. Looked up from germline, CDR1 is SGHVS and CDR2 is FQNEAQ. CDR3 in amino acids: CASSYQPGQGYSNQPQHF. The CDR3 region has the DNA TGTGCCAGCAGCTACCAACCGGGACAGGGTTATAGCAATCAGCCCCAGCATTTT. The full variable domain, completed using reference TRBV7-8 and TRBJ1-5, is GAGVSQSPRYKVAKRGQDVALRCDPISGHVSLFWYQQALGQGPEFLTYFQNEAQLDKSGLPSDRFFAERPEGSVSTLKIQRTQQEDSAVYLCASSYQPGQGYSNQPQHFGDGTRLSIL.

The chain employs TRBV6-1 and TRBJ2-5, with 7 bases lining up with TRBD1. From germline, CDR1 is MNHNS and CDR2 SASEGT. This CDR3 has 15 residues. V shed 7 bases and J 5 bases; nucleotides not matched to a gene: 13. The CDR3 sequence: CASTLEEGGGETQYF. The CDR3 nucleotides are TGTGCCAGCACCCTAGAAGAAGGGGGCGGGGAGACCCAGTACTTC.

The rearrangement uses TRBV28 and TRBJ2-7; 9 nucleotides line up with TRBD1. Germline loops: CDR1 MDHEN, CDR2 SYDVKM. V lost 7 bases to trimming and J lost 1 base; unmatched junction nucleotides: 11. The CDR3 runs 16 residues. The CDR3 loop reads CASIPHMGQGSYEQYF. CDR3 in DNA: TGTGCCAGCATTCCCCACATGGGACAGGGATCCTACGAGCAGTACTTC.

The rearrangement links TRBV7-2 to TRBJ2-5; 7 bases are shared with TRBD2. V gave up 5 bases and J gave up 1 base; unmatched junction bases: 4. This CDR3 is 14 amino acids long. Germline CDR1 is SGHTA and CDR2 is FQGNSA. The CDR3 is CASSAIAGQETQYF. The CDR3 region has the DNA TGTGCCAGCAGCGCTATAGCGGGCCAAGAGACCCAGTACTTC.

The chain combines TRBV18 with TRBJ2-1, with TRBD2 matching over 8 bases. The germline gives CDR1 KGHSH, CDR2 LQKENI. This CDR3 contains 12 residues. V trimming: 8 bases; J trimming: 4 bases; junction bases outside the gene matches: 1. DNA of the CDR3: TGTGCCAGCGCTAGCGGGTACAATGAGCAGTTCTTC. Translation gives CASASGYNEQFF.

The J gene is TRBJ2-7, the V gene TRBV5-6, with 8 bases lining up with TRBD1. The germline V gene encodes CDR1 SGHDT and CDR2 YYEEEE. This CDR3 contains 12 residues. Trimming cost V 3 bases and J 7 bases; bases outside gene matches: 3. As DNA, the CDR3 is TGTGCCAGCAGCTGGGGACAGGTAGAGCAGTACTTC. Amino acids: CASSWGQVEQYF.

The chain uses TRBV28 and TRBJ1-6; D is uncertain. The CDR3 sequence is 16 residues long. The germline V and J ends were trimmed by 4 bases and 0 bases, with 10 bases remaining between them. Germline CDR1 and CDR2: MDHEN and SYDVKM. The CDR3: CASSSPGSSYNSPLHF. CDR3 in DNA: TGTGCCAGCAGTTCCCCGGGAAGCTCCTATAATTCACCCCTCCACTTT.

The J gene is TRBJ1-5, the V gene TRBV7-2; TRBD1 agrees at 8 bases. J was trimmed by 0 bases and V by 5 bases; bases with no gene match: 3. This CDR3 contains 15 residues. CDR1 SGHTA and CDR2 FQGNSA come from the germline V gene. Here the CDR3 DNA reads TGTGCCAGCAGCCTGGACAGGGATAGCAATCAGCCCCAGCATTTT. Protein: CASSLDRDSNQPQHF.

For this clone: Other DNA sequences in this sample translate to the same CDR3. The rearrangement joins TRBV6-4 to TRBJ1-5, with D uncertain. Germline CDR1 and CDR2: MRHNA and SNTAGT. The germline V and J ends were trimmed by 2 bases and 1 base, with 6 bases remaining between them. CDR3 length equals 14 residues. CDR3 bases: TGTGCCAGCAGTGACGGCTTGAGCAATCAGCCCCAGCATTTT. Translating it yields CASSDGLSNQPQHF.

V and J are TRBV28 and TRBJ1-2; 9 nucleotides match TRBD1. Germline V gives CDR1 MDHEN, CDR2 SYDVKM. This CDR3 spans 14 amino acids. Trimming at V came to 7 bases and at J to 4 bases, leaving 7 bases not matched to a gene. This chain's CDR3 is CASTLTGGGYGYTF. Written as DNA, the CDR3 is TGTGCCAGCACCCTGACAGGGGGTGGCTATGGCTACACCTTC.

This clone was picked up one time. This rearrangement joins TRBV19 to TRBJ1-5; D possibly corresponds to TRBD1 (6 bases). This CDR3 is 13 amino acids long. The ends were cut back, 5 bases at V and 5 bases at J, with 10 bases in the middle. Germline V gene sequence: CDR1 LNHDA, CDR2 SQIVND (reference sequence). This CDR3 is CASSVYRDQPQHF. The CDR3 bases are TGTGCCAGTAGTGTTTACAGGGATCAGCCCCAGCATTTT.

The chain recombines TRBV5-4 with TRBJ1-2; D is unresolved. This CDR3 is 15 amino acids long. CDR1 is SGHNT and CDR2 is YYREEE in the germline V gene (reference sequence). The V and J ends lost 2 bases and 2 bases respectively, with 13 bases between them. CDR3 nucleotide sequence: TGTGCCAGCAGCTTAGGAATTAGGGAGAACTATGGCTACACCTTC. Protein: CASSLGIRENYGYTF.

The chain joins TRBV7-2 to TRBJ1-6, with TRBD1 identical over 7 bases. J gave up 7 bases and V 5 bases, and 8 bases lay outside the gene matches. Germline V CDR1 and CDR2: SGHTA, FQGNSA. The CDR3 contains 15 residues. The CDR3 region has the DNA TGTGCCAGCAGCACGACAGGGCGAGGGAATTCACCCCTCCACTTT. It yields the protein CASSTTGRGNSPLHF.

V usage is TRBV7-9 and J usage is TRBJ2-3; 8 positions match TRBD2. Trimming at V came to 7 bases and at J to 5 bases, leaving 11 bases not matched to a gene. This CDR3 has 15 residues. CDR1 SEHNR and CDR2 FQNEAQ come from the germline V gene (reference sequence). The chain's CDR3 is CASTTTSGGGDTQYF. The CDR3 region has the DNA TGTGCCAGCACTACAACCAGCGGGGGAGGAGATACGCAGTATTTT.

With regard to this clone: At one end the junction does not follow the germline gene, possibly because of a read error. The V call is TRBV5-1, the J call TRBJ1-4; 8 nucleotides align to TRBD1. CDR3 length equals 16 residues. CDR1 SGHRS and CDR2 YFSETQ come from the germline V gene. The CDR3 spells CASSFLRGLTDEKLFF. The CDR3 nucleotides are TGCGCCAGCAGCTTTCTCAGGGGGCTAACTGATGAAAAACTGTTTTTT.

This clone was observed a few times. This sequence joins TRBV5-1 and TRBJ2-5, with D perhaps TRBD2 (6 bases). Trimming removed 1 base from V and 4 bases from J, with 17 bases in between. Germline V gives CDR1 SGHRS, CDR2 YFSETQ. The CDR3 spans 16 residues. CDR3 protein: CASSLNIAGTLETQYF. The CDR3 region has the DNA TGCGCCAGCAGCTTGAATATAGCCGGGACTTTAGAGACCCAGTACTTC. The variable domain in full, completed from reference TRBV5-1 and TRBJ2-5, reads KAGVTQTPRYLIKTRGQQVTLSCSPISGHRSVSWYQQTPGQGLQFLFEYFSETQRNKGNFPGRFSGRQFSNSRSEMNVSTLELGDSALYLCASSLNIAGTLETQYFGPGTRLLVL.

On this clone: One junction end does not reproduce the germline sequence, and a read error may be involved. V and J are TRBV7-9 and TRBJ2-7; 8 nucleotides line up with TRBD2. From germline, CDR1 is SEHNR and CDR2 FQNEAQ (reference sequence). The length of the CDR3 is 16 residues. This chain's CDR3 is CSSSLVQRGPSYEQYF. The CDR3 bases are TGTTCCAGCAGCTTAGTTCAGCGGGGGCCCTCCTACGAGCAGTACTTC.

V usage is TRBV29-1 and J usage is TRBJ2-7; maybe TRBD2 (6 bases). From germline, CDR1 is SQVTM and CDR2 ANQGSEA. V lost 4 bases and J 0 bases, leaving 10 bases between the germline ends. The CDR3 totals 13 residues. CDR3 residues: CSVGRGSSYEQYF. CDR3 nucleotide sequence: TGCAGCGTTGGACGGGGGAGCTCCTACGAGCAGTACTTC.